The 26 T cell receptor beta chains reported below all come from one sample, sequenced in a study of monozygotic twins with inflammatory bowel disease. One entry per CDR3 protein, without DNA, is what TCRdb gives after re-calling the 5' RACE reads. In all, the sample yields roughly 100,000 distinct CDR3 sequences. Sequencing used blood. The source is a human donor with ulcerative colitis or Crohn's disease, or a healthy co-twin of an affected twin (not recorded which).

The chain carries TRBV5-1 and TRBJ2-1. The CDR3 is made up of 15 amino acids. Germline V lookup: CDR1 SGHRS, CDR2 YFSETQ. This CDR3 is CASSLGQGPYNEQFF.

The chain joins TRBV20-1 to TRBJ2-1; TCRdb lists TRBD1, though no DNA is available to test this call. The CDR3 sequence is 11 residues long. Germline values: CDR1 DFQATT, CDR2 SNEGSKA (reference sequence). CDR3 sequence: CSARAPHEQFF.

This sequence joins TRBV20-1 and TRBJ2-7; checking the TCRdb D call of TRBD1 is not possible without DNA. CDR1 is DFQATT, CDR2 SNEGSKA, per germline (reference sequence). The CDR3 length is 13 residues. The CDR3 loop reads CSASKTADYEQYF.

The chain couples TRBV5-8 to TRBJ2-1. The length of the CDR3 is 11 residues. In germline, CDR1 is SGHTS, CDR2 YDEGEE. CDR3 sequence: CASSLRNEQFF.

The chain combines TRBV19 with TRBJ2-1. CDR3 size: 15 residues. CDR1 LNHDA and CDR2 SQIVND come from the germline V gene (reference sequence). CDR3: CASSMSGHQYNEQFF.

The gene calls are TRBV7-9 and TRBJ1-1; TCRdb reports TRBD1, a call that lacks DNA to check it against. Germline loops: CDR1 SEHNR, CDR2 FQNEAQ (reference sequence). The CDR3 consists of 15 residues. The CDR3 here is CASSSHGTGNTEAFF. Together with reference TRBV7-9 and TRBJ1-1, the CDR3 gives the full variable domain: DTGVSQNPRHKITKRGQNVTFRCDPISEHNRLYWYRQTLGQGPEFLTYFQNEAQLEKSRLLSDRFSAERPKGSFSTLEIQRTEQGDSAMYLCASSSHGTGNTEAFFGQGTRLTVV.

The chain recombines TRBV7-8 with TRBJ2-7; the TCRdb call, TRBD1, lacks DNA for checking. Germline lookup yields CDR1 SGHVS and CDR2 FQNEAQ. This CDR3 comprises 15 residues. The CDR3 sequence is CASSPKGQSAYEQYF. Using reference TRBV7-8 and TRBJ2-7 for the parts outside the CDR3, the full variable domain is GAGVSQSPRYKVAKRGQDVALRCDPISGHVSLFWYQQALGQGPEFLTYFQNEAQLDKSGLPSDRFFAERPEGSVSTLKIQRTQQEDSAVYLCASSPKGQSAYEQYFGPGTRLTVT.

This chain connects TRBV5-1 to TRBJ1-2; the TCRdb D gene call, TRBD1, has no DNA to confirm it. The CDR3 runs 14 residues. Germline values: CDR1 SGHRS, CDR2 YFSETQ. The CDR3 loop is CASSLIGSDYGYTF. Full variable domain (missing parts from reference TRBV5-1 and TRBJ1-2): KAGVTQTPRYLIKTRGQQVTLSCSPISGHRSVSWYQQTPGQGLQFLFEYFSETQRNKGNFPGRFSGRQFSNSRSEMNVSTLELGDSALYLCASSLIGSDYGYTFGSGTRLTVV.

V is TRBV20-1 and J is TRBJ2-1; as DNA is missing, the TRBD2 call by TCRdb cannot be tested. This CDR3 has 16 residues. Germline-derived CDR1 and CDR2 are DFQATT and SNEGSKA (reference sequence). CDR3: CSARDGVGSDYNEQFF.

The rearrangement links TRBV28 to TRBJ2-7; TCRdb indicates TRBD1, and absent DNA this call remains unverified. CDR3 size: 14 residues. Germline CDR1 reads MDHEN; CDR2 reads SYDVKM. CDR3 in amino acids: CASRTSGTAYEQYF.

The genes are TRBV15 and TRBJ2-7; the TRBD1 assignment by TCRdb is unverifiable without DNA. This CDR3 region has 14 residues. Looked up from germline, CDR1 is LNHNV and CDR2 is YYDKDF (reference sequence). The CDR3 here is CATSSDRGLYEQYF.

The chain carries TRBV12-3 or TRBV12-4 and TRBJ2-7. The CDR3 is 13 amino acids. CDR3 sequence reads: CASSLTTAYEQYF.

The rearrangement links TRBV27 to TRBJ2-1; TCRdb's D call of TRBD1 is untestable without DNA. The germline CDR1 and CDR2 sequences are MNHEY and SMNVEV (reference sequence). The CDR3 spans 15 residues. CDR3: CASSRRGVSYNEQFF.

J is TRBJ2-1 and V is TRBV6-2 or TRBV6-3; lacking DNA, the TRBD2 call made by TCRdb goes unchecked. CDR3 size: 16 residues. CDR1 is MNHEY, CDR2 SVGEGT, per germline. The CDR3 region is CASSSRLAEILNEQFF.

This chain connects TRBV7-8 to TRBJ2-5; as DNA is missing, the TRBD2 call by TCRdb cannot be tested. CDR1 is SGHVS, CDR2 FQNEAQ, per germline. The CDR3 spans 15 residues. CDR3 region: CASSSTSGSGKTQYF.

This CDR3 is CASSYSFGGLGNEQFF. This chain connects TRBV6-5 to TRBJ2-1; there is no DNA to check the TCRdb D call of TRBD1. Per germline, CDR1 MNHEY and CDR2 SVGAGI. The CDR3 is made up of 16 amino acids.

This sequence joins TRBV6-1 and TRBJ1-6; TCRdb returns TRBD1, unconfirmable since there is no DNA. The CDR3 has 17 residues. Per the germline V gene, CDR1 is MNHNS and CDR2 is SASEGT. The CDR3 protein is CASSEALRGRQTSPLHF.

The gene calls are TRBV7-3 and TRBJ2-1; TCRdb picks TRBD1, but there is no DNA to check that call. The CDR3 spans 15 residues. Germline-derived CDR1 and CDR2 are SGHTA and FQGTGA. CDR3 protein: CASSLGDRVYNEQFF.

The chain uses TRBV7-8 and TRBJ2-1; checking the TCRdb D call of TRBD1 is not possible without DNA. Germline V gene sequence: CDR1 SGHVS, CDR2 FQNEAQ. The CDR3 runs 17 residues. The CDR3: CASSLPKGQVSYNEQFF.

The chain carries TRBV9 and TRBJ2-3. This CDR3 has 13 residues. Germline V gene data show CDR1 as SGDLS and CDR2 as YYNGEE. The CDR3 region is CASNTASTDTQYF.

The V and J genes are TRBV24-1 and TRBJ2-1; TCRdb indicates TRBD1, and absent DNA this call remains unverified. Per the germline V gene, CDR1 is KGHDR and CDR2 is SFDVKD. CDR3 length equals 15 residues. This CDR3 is CATSDNYRGPDEQFF.

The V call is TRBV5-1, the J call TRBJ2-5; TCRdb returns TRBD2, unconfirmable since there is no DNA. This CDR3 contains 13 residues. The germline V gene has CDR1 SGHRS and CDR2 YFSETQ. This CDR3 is CASSRRAGETQYF.

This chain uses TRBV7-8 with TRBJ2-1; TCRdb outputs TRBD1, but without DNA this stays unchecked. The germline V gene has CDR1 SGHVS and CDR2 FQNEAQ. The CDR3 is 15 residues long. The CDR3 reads CASSFTQEIPNEQFF. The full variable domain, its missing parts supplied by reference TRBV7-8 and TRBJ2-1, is GAGVSQSPRYKVAKRGQDVALRCDPISGHVSLFWYQQALGQGPEFLTYFQNEAQLDKSGLPSDRFFAERPEGSVSTLKIQRTQQEDSAVYLCASSFTQEIPNEQFFGPGTRLTVL.

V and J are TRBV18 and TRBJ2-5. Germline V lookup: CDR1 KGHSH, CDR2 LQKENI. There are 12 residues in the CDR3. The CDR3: CASSPGQETQYF.

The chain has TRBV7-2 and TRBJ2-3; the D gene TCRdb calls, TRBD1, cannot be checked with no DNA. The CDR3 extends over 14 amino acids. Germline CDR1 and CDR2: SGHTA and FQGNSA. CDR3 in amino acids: CASAGGGGTDTQYF.

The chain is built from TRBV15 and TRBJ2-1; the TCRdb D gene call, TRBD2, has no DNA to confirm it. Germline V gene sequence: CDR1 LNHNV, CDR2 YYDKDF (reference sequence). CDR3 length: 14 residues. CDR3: CATSSWGRVNEQFF.